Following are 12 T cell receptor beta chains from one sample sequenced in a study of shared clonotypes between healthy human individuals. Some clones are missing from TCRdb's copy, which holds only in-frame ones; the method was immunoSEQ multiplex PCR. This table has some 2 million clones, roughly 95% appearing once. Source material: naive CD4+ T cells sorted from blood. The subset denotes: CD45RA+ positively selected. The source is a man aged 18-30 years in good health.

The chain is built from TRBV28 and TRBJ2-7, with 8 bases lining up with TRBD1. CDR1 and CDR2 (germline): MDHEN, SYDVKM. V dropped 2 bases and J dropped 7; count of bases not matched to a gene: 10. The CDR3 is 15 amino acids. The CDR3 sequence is CASSLGGQVNREQYF. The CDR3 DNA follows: TGTGCCAGCAGTTTAGGGGGACAGGTGAATCGGGAGCAGTACTTC.

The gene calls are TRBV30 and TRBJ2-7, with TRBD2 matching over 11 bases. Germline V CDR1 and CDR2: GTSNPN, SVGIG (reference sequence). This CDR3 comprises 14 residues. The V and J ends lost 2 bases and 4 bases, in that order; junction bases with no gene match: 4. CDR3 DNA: TGTGCCTGGAGTTATAGCGGGGGGGCATACGAGCAGTACTTC. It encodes CAWSYSGGAYEQYF. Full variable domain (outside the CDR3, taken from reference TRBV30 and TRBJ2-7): SQTIHQWPATLVQPVGSPLSLECTVEGTSNPNLYWYRQAAGRGLQLLFYSVGIGQISSEVPQNLSASRPQDRQFILSSKKLLLSDSGFYLCAWSYSGGAYEQYFGPGTRLTVT.

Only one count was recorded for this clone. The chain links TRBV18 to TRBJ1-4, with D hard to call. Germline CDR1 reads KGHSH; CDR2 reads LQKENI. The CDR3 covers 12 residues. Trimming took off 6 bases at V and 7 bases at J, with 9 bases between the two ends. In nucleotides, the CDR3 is TGTGCCAGCTCGTATACAAGTGAAAAACTGTTTTTT. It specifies CASSYTSEKLFF. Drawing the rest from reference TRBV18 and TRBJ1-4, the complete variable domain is NAGVMQNPRHLVRRRGQEARLRCSPMKGHSHVYWYRQLPEEGLKFMVYLQKENIIDESGMPKERFSAEFPKEGPSILRIQQVVRGDSAAYFCASSYTSEKLFFGSGTQLSVL.

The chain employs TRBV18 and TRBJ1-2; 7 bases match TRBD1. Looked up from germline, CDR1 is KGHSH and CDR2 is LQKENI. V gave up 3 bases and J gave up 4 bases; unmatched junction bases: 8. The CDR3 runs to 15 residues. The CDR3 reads CASSPPGGEAYGYTF. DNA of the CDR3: TGTGCCAGCTCACCCCCAGGGGGAGAAGCCTATGGCTACACCTTC.

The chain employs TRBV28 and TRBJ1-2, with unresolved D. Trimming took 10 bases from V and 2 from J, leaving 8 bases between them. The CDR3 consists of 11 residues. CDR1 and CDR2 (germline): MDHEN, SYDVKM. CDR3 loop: CATQLNYGYTF. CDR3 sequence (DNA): TGTGCCACCCAGTTAAACTATGGCTACACCTTC.

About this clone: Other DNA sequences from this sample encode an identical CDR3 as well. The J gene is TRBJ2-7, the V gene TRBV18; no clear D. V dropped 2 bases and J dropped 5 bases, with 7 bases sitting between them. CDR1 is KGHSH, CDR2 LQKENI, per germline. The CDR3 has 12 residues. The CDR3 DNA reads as TGTGCCAGCTCACCAGGGGTCCACGAGCAGTACTTC. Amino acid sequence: CASSPGVHEQYF.

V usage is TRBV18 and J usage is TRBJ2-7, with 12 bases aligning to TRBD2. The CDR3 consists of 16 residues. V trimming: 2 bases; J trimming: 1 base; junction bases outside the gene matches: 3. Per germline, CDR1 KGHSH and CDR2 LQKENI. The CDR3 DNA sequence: TGTGCCAGCTCACCATCCGGACTAGCGGGATCCTACGAGCAGTACTTC. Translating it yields CASSPSGLAGSYEQYF.

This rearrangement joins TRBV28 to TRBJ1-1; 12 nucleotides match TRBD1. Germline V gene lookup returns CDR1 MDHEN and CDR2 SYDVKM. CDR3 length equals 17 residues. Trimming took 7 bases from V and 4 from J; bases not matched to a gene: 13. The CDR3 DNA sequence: TGTGCCAGCACCCCGGGGGACAGGGGGCCGCGGGGCACTGAAGCTTTCTTT. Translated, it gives CASTPGDRGPRGTEAFF.

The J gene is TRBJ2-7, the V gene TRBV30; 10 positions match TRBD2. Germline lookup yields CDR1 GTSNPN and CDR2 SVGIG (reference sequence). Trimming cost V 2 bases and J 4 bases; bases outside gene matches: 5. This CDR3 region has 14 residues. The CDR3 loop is CAWSPGTSEYEQYF. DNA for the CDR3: TGTGCCTGGAGTCCGGGGACTAGCGAGTACGAGCAGTACTTC.

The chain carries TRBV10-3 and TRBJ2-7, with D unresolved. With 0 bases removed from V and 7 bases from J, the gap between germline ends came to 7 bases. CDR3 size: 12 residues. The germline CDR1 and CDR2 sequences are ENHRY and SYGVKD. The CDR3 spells CAISESPLEQYF. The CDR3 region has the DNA TGTGCCATCAGTGAGTCCCCTTTAGAGCAGTACTTC.

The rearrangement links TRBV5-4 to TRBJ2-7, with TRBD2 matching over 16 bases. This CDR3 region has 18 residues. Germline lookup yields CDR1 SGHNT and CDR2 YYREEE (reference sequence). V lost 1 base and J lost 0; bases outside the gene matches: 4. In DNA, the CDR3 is TGTGCCAGCAGCTTGACCGGGACTAGCGGGAGGGCCTCCTACGAGCAGTACTTC. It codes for CASSLTGTSGRASYEQYF.

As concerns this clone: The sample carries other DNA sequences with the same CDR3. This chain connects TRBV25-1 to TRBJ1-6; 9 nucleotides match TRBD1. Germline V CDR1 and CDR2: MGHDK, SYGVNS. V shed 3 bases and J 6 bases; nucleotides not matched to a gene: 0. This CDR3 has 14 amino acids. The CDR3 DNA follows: TGTGCCAGCAGTGAGGACAGGGGTAATTCACCCCTCCACTTT. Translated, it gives CASSEDRGNSPLHF.